One T cell receptor (beta chain) is described in this entry. Clones were sequenced by immunoSEQ multiplex PCR, and TCRdb holds only the in-frame ones, with some missing. The sample shows more than 9,500 clones, roughly 90% of them seen only once. This entry is derived from a study of chemoradiotherapy in HPV16-positive cancers. Across the study: Candidate HPV-specific T-cell clones and common TCR motifs came from functional assays in a couple of HPV16-positive patients.

The specimen was blood, collected from a patient who underwent chemoradiotherapy. The TCR comes from a human donor with HPV-associated anogenital cancer.

The DNA for the CDR3 is TGTGCCAGCAGCTCTACCCAGTGGGATACGCAGTATTTT. Translation: CASSSTQWDTQYF. V and J are TRBV11-2 and TRBJ2-3; D is uncertain. V lost 4 bases to trimming and J lost 6 bases, with 11 bases between them. Germline-derived CDR1 and CDR2 are SGHAT and FQNNGV. CDR3 length equals 13 residues.